This record looks at one TCR beta chain sequence and its context. Its cognate antigen has yet to be identified. No per-base quality is available; no much larger clone lies one base away. Healthy HIV-negative adults with no recently reported acute infections or vaccinations were included as donors. All donors were Caucasian adults living in Nashville, Tennessee, USA. CD4+ T cells were enriched through magnetic negative selection, after which naive cells were positively selected on CD45RA and the remaining negative fraction served as the memory subset. After blood collection by leukapheresis, PBMCs were isolated using Ficoll-Histopaque density gradient centrifugation and then cryopreserved in the vapor phase of liquid nitrogen. Analytical flow cytometry was used to check the purity and quantity of every magnetically sorted T cell population. From each sorted fraction, genomic DNA was isolated and quantified by UV absorbance on a Nanodrop 2000c.

This record belongs to a study of shared clonotypes between healthy human individuals (dated by TCRdb to 2018 to 2021). Study-wide context: The cohort included a few men and a couple of women between 18 and 49 years of age. Per donor, leukapheresis produced somewhere between about 0.9 and 9.5 billion PBMCs. Per donor, three plates each were used for CD4 naive and CD4 memory, two for CD8 naive, and one for CD8 memory. Libraries were prepared and TCR repertoires were sequenced by different laboratories using diverse techniques, in order to increase sequencing depth and limit assay-specific biases. Blood TCR repertoires of a handful of healthy adults were deeply sequenced to estimate repertoire size and the extent of clonotype sharing between individuals.

Results and caveats for the whole study, not just this receptor: Sampling was restricted to blood, and TCR repertoires in tissues likely differ from the TCR repertoires found in blood. Based on pairwise subsampling, the degree of clonotype sharing among donors was expected to be affected by sequencing depth. Even with the large sequencing depth, rarefaction of the sorted-subset datasets indicated that sequencing was incomplete. Approximately 4.8% of naive CD4, 3.5% of naive CD8, approximately 2.2% of memory CD4, and roughly 0.4% of memory CD8 clonotypes were shared across several donors. Naive subsets generally had larger estimated clonotype richness than memory subsets. The small number of donors limited the genetic and exposure-history diversity represented. Compared with non-shared clonotypes, the clonotypes found in all four sorted-subset donors had higher generation probabilities.

V and J lose 0 bases and 7 bases, and a span of 11 bases separates them. The CDR3 holds 14 amino acids from the cysteine to the phenylalanine. Only CDR3 DNA remains: 42 bases, in frame from the first base. Via the germline V gene, CDR1 is SGHTS and CDR2 YDEGEE. Using the deep immunoSEQ assay, multiplex PCR amplified TCR CDR3 regions from genomic DNA. Extracted genomic DNA from each cell subset was spread evenly across all wells of several immunoSEQ 96-well plates, with each plate serving as a replicate. For sorted subsets, roughly 190 ng of genomic DNA, equivalent to around 30,000 T cell genomes, went into each replicate PCR. The purified libraries were quantified using a Qubit 3.0 fluorometer, sized with a Bioanalyzer 2100, and then quantified again using the KAPA Library Quantification kit. A separate single-read 150-cycle Illumina NextSeq 550 flow cell was used to sequence each immunoSEQ 96-well plate. The original methods were these. Because the immunoSEQ output held only junctional sequences and lacked quality scores, the filtering could not match the filtering applied to full-length reads. Sequences were annotated with PyIR, a Python wrapper for IgBLAST v1.9, using IMGT germline references to assign V/J genes and CDR3. Reads were filtered out if the reads had weak V/J assignments (E-value above 1e-6), no CDR3, stop codons, out-of-frame junctions, or ambiguous translated residues. V3J clonotypes were defined as sequences sharing the same inferred V gene, J gene, and CDR3 amino acid sequence. To compute the percentage overlap between repertoires, the number of shared unique clonotypes was divided by the size of the smaller repertoire. Richness of each repertoire was evaluated using RTK rarefaction, the Chao1 estimator, and Recon v2.1 estimates of unobserved clonotypes. Generation probabilities were computed with OLGA for all TCRbeta clonotypes obtained by the gDNA method from several donors. TCRdb retrieved this table from immuneACCESS and kept in-frame rearrangements only. Not all clones are present; in checked studies, unresolved V genes account for under half, and no reason is known for the remainder. The DNA was the basis for D and trimming; V, J and clone size are from that table. The sample records over a million clones, more than 95% of which are singletons. Approximately 1.1% of the sample rests with the top ten.

Sample: naive CD4+ T cells sorted from blood. Per the publication, the cell subset or site label means: CD45RA+ positively selected. The chain is encoded by TRBV5-8 joined to TRBJ1-5; the D gene assignment is ambiguous. This clonotype was sampled from a young man in good health. The DNA sequence follows: TGTGCCAGCAGCTTGGACAGAGGAGAACAGCCCCAGCATTTT. It codes for CASSLDRGEQPQHF. Here the CDR3 is joined to the reference TRBV5-8 and TRBJ1-5 genes, and the full variable domain is: EAGVTQSPTHLIKTRGQQATLRCSPISGHTSVYWYQQALGLGLQFLLWYDEGEERNRGNFPPRFSGRQFPNYSSELNVNALELEDSALYLCASSLDRGEQPQHFGDGTRLSIL.